This T cell receptor (beta chain) was sequenced for a study of T cell responses to AZD1222 COVID-19 vaccine. The assay was immunoSEQ multiplex PCR, and TCRdb's table has in-frame clones only and misses some. The sample holds around 130,000 clones, 85% to 95% seen once. A remark on this clone: Its specificity is unknown.

Study outcomes and limitations: Spike-specific TCR depth and breadth grew after two AZD1222 doses. It was only after the peak T cell response that any repertoires were sampled. The span of vaccine-associated CD4 TCRs extended across spike, with dominance at 160-218 and 743-854.

Trimming stripped 4 bases from V and 4 bases from J, with 1 base between. Germline CDR1 is SNHLY and CDR2 is FYNNEI. This CDR3 is built from 10 residues. The sample here was peripheral blood, taken on day 0 of AZD1222 vaccination. V is TRBV2 and J is TRBJ1-2, with D unclear. This receptor was taken from an adult in good health. As DNA, the CDR3 is TGTGCCAGCAGTGTCTATGGCTACACCTTC. Translation gives CASSVYGYTF.